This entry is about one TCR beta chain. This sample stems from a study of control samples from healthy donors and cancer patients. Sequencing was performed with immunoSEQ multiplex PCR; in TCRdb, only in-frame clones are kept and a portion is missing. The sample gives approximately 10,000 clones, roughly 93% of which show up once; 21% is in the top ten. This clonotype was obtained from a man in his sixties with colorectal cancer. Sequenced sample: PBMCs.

For the CDR3, the DNA is TGTGCCAGCAGCCCTGTTACGAGCTCCTATAATTCACCCCTCCACTTT. Residues: CASSPVTSSYNSPLHF. This sequence joins TRBV27 and TRBJ1-6; D call uncertain. CDR3 length equals 16 residues. Germline CDR1 is MNHEY and CDR2 is SMNVEV (reference sequence). Trimming left V 6 bases short and J 0 bases short, with 12 bases between.